The 20 T cell receptor beta chains listed next were all sequenced from one sample in a study of blood T cell repertoires in COVID-19. Sequencing used immunoSEQ multiplex PCR; TCRdb keeps in-frame clones, though not all of them. The table lists around 46,000 clones, more than 75% of them singletons, with roughly 15% in the top ten. The source material was peripheral blood. Receptors were obtained from a man in his sixties with active or convalescent COVID-19.

The rearrangement joins TRBV10-3 to TRBJ1-1; TRBD1 matches 11 bases. This CDR3 spans 15 amino acids. Unmatched junction bases numbered 8, after V lost 8 bases and J lost 3 bases. Germline CDR1 ENHRY, CDR2 SYGVKD. This CDR3 reads CAIAVGGQGDTEAFF. DNA of the CDR3: TGTGCCATCGCAGTGGGGGGACAGGGGGACACTGAAGCTTTCTTT.

The V call is TRBV5-1, the J call TRBJ1-6, with 7 bases aligning to TRBD1. The J segment lost 5 bases and the V segment lost 0 bases, leaving 2 bases of the junction unmatched. This CDR3 has 15 amino acids. Looked up from germline, CDR1 is SGHRS and CDR2 is YFSETQ. CDR3 sequence (DNA): TGCGCCAGCAGCTTGGGGCAGGGGGATAATTCACCCCTCCACTTT. Amino acid sequence: CASSLGQGDNSPLHF.

The chain uses TRBV5-1 and TRBJ1-1, with D possibly matching TRBD1 (5 bases). Trimming pared 0 bases from V and 4 bases from J, leaving 13 bases between. Germline values: CDR1 SGHRS, CDR2 YFSETQ. The CDR3 extends over 15 amino acids. CDR3 protein: CASSLGPGLGTEAFF. Written as DNA, the CDR3 is TGCGCCAGCAGCTTGGGTCCAGGGCTCGGCACTGAAGCTTTCTTT.

Only one count was recorded for this clone. V gene TRBV2 combines with J gene TRBJ2-7; 11 bases are shared with TRBD2. The V segment lost 5 bases and the J segment 2 bases; nucleotides outside the gene matches: 8. Per the germline V gene, CDR1 is SNHLY and CDR2 is FYNNEI. This CDR3 has 16 residues. The CDR3 protein is CASSSRGLAGPYEQYF. The CDR3 DNA sequence: TGTGCCAGCAGTAGCCGAGGACTAGCGGGCCCCTACGAGCAGTACTTC.

The V call is TRBV7-3, the J call TRBJ1-6; D call uncertain. Germline lookup yields CDR1 SGHTA and CDR2 FQGTGA. Trimming shortened V by 3 bases and J by 6 bases, and 9 bases separated the two germline ends. CDR3 length: 14 amino acids. The CDR3 bases are TGTGCCAGCAGCTTCGGGGTTTCTAATTCACCCCTCCACTTT. This encodes CASSFGVSNSPLHF.

V is TRBV6-2 or TRBV6-3 and J is TRBJ2-3; D gene uncertain. Deletions cut 5 bases from V and 0 bases from J, with 6 bases between. This CDR3 is built from 13 residues. The germline gives CDR1 MNHEY, CDR2 SVGEGT. In DNA form, the CDR3 reads TGTGCCAGCAGTATCCCTAGCACAGATACGCAGTATTTT. This sequence encodes CASSIPSTDTQYF.

This chain joins TRBV10-3 and TRBJ1-2, with D maybe TRBD1 (6 bases). This CDR3 region has 13 residues. The V end was cut by 7 bases, the J end by 0 bases, with 9 bases between. Per the germline V gene, CDR1 is ENHRY and CDR2 is SYGVKD. CDR3 DNA: TGTGCCATCACGACAGGTGCTAACTATGGCTACACCTTC. Residues: CAITTGANYGYTF.

The chain combines TRBV15 with TRBJ1-3, with unresolved D. This CDR3 has 15 residues. V shed 0 bases and J shed 0 bases, with 6 bases lying between them. Germline values: CDR1 LNHNV, CDR2 YYDKDF (reference sequence). The CDR3 sequence is CATSRESHSGNTIYF. CDR3 coding DNA: TGTGCCACCAGCAGAGAGAGCCACTCTGGAAACACCATATATTTT.

V usage is TRBV4-2 and J usage is TRBJ1-4, with 9 nucleotides matching TRBD1. The ends lost 1 base at V and 8 bases at J; junction bases unmatched: 2. This CDR3 contains 14 residues. Germline loops: CDR1 LGHNA, CDR2 YNFKEQ. As DNA, the CDR3 is TGTGCCAGCAGCCAAGCGGGACAGGGCGAAAAACTGTTTTTT. The encoded protein is CASSQAGQGEKLFF.

This clone came up once. The chain employs TRBV28 and TRBJ1-1, with D unclear. The V end was cut by 7 bases, the J end by 6 bases, with 15 bases between. Germline CDR1 reads MDHEN; CDR2 reads SYDVKM. CDR3 size: 13 residues. The CDR3 spells CASTAGPKAEAFF. Here the CDR3 DNA reads TGTGCCAGCACCGCCGGTCCCAAAGCTGAAGCTTTCTTT.

This chain connects TRBV7-2 to TRBJ1-1, with TRBD1 matching 10 bases. The V segment lost 5 bases and the J segment 10 bases; nucleotides outside the gene matches: 7. This CDR3 comprises 13 residues. The V gene's germline CDR1 is SGHTA and CDR2 FQGNSA. CDR3: CASSTNRDRGAFF. CDR3 in DNA: TGTGCCAGCAGCACTAACCGGGACAGGGGAGCTTTCTTT.

The J gene is TRBJ1-5, the V gene TRBV19; a possible D gene is TRBD1 (5 bases). This CDR3 comprises 13 residues. Trimming cost V 5 bases and J 7 bases, with 12 bases left between them. Germline CDR1 and CDR2: LNHDA and SQIVND (reference sequence). The CDR3 here is CASSLREGQPQHF. The CDR3 DNA follows: TGTGCCAGTAGTCTCAGGGAGGGCCAGCCCCAGCATTTT.

The chain recombines TRBV10-3 with TRBJ2-7, with no clear D. Between the trimmed V and J ends, which lost 4 bases and 7 bases, there was a span of 14 bases. Germline V gene data show CDR1 as ENHRY and CDR2 as SYGVKD. The CDR3 loop spans 13 amino acids. CDR3 nucleotide sequence: TGTGCCATCAGTGCGTCTGAATTCGGGGAGCAGTACTTC. This translates into CAISASEFGEQYF.

The chain has TRBV2 and TRBJ1-1, with 9 bases identical to TRBD1. J gave up 1 base and V 11 bases, and 17 bases lay outside the gene matches. CDR3 size: 17 residues. The germline gives CDR1 SNHLY, CDR2 FYNNEI. The DNA of the CDR3 is TGTGCCCGTTTACATGACAGGGGGATAATGGGGAACACTGAAGCTTTCTTT. Protein: CARLHDRGIMGNTEAFF.

V is TRBV15 and J is TRBJ1-1; D is perhaps TRBD1 (5 bases). The CDR3 runs to 13 residues. The V end was cut by 4 bases, the J end by 2 bases, with 8 bases between. From germline, CDR1 is LNHNV and CDR2 YYDKDF (reference sequence). CDR3 sequence reads: CATSTRGNTEAFF. CDR3 DNA: TGTGCCACCAGCACAAGGGGTAACACTGAAGCTTTCTTT.

This clone came up once. The rearrangement links TRBV6-1 to TRBJ1-3; D is undetermined. This CDR3 has 15 residues. Per germline, CDR1 MNHNS and CDR2 SASEGT. Trimming took 0 bases from V and 0 from J, leaving 6 bases between them. The CDR3 nucleotides are TGTGCCAGCAGTGAAGCGGGCGTCTCTGGAAACACCATATATTTT. Translation: CASSEAGVSGNTIYF.

The chain employs TRBV7-9 and TRBJ2-5; 9 bases are shared with TRBD1. Losses at the gene ends were 6 bases for V and 2 bases for J; bases not matched to a gene: 10. Germline assignment: CDR1 SEHNR and CDR2 FQNEAQ (reference sequence). The CDR3 is made up of 16 amino acids. As DNA, the CDR3 is TGTGCCAGCAGTTTTACATCGACAGGGGGTCAAGAGACCCAGTACTTC. This translates into CASSFTSTGGQETQYF.

This sequence joins TRBV18 and TRBJ2-5; a possible D gene is TRBD2 (5 bases). CDR3 length equals 14 residues. The V end lost 3 bases, the J end lost 2 bases, and 10 bases lay between the germline ends. The germline gives CDR1 KGHSH, CDR2 LQKENI. CDR3 in DNA: TGTGCCAGCTCACCTACTAGGCCACAAGAGACCCAGTACTTC. Its protein is CASSPTRPQETQYF.

This sequence joins TRBV29-1 and TRBJ1-2; 11 bases agree with TRBD1. CDR1 and CDR2 (germline): SQVTM, ANQGSEA. The CDR3 has 14 amino acids. V was pared by 3 bases and J by 3 bases, with 3 bases of the junction left unmatched. This chain's CDR3 is CSVDGDRGDYGYTF. The CDR3 coding sequence is TGCAGCGTTGACGGGGACAGGGGGGACTATGGCTACACCTTC.

The rearrangement uses TRBV19 and TRBJ2-1, with D possibly being TRBD1 (7 bases). Trimming removed 5 bases at V and 10 bases at J, with 21 bases between. Germline loops: CDR1 LNHDA, CDR2 SQIVND (reference sequence). The CDR3 runs 15 residues. The CDR3 loop reads CASSADREVYREQFF. The CDR3 nucleotides read TGTGCCAGTAGTGCTGACAGGGAGGTTTATCGAGAGCAGTTCTTC.